In this sample, the clone carrying this T cell receptor (beta chain) turned up once. Clones were read by immunoSEQ multiplex PCR, and TCRdb kept only the in-frame ones, dropping some. The sample has about 270,000 clones, roughly 85% seen once. This record belongs to a study of cytomegalovirus exposure and HLA in healthy donors. Looked up from germline, CDR1 is MDHEN and CDR2 is SYDVKM. The V and J ends lost 2 bases and 5 bases respectively, with 12 bases between them. The CDR3 is 14 residues long. The genes are TRBV28 and TRBJ1-2, with no clear D. The sequence was collected from a woman between 18 and 29 years old in good health and CMV-seronegative. The sequenced material came from PBMCs. In DNA, the CDR3 is TGTGCCAGCAGTTTACCCGGGGTAGGGTATGGCTACACCTTC. Protein sequence: CASSLPGVGYGYTF.